These 16 T cell receptor beta chains share one sample of origin, sequenced in a study of blood T cells in healthy people across ages. PCR was performed a second time for about 6 to 11 cycles using a sample-barcoded 5' primer and a J-beta primer mix. One entry per CDR3 protein results from TCRdb running MiXCR on the 5' RACE reads. The sample carries around 320,000 distinct CDR3 sequences, 25% to 30% recorded once. Sequences were obtained from blood. These receptor sequences come from a woman aged 70-85 years in good health.

The genes are TRBV12-3 or TRBV12-4 and TRBJ1-1; D not certain. Trimming took 5 bases from V and 4 from J, leaving 11 bases between them. The CDR3 is made up of 13 amino acids. In nucleotides, the CDR3 is TGTGCCAGCAGTAGGAGCCCGGTCACTGAAGCTTTCTTT. Encoded protein: CASSRSPVTEAFF.

This clonotype has a single count. The rearrangement links TRBV4-2 to TRBJ2-3, with 13 bases fitting TRBD2. V shed 4 bases, J shed 12 bases, and the junction held 7 bases outside the gene matches. The length of the CDR3 is 14 residues. Germline V gene data show CDR1 as LGHNA and CDR2 as YNFKEQ. The CDR3 DNA is TGTGCCAGCAGCCCACTAGCGGGAGGGCCTCTACAGTATTTT. Translating it yields CASSPLAGGPLQYF.

CDR3 sequence reads: CATSPPVGGIGIQYF. CDR3 in DNA: TGTGCCACCAGCCCTCCCGTAGGGGGGATTGGCATTCAGTACTTC. The rearrangement joins TRBV15 to TRBJ2-4; either TRBD1 or TRBD2 may supply D (6 bases each). V was clipped by 5 bases and J by 9 bases, with 20 bases between them. Per the germline V gene, CDR1 is LNHNV and CDR2 is YYDKDF (reference sequence). CDR3 size: 15 residues.

This clonotype was counted between two and nine times. The chain is built from TRBV7-2 and TRBJ2-1; TRBD2 matches 10 bases. Per germline, CDR1 SGHTA and CDR2 FQGNSA. CDR3 length: 16 residues. With V trimmed by 5 bases and J by 4 bases, 8 bases remained unmatched. The CDR3: CASSVVAGGVYNEQFF. The CDR3 DNA is TGTGCCAGCAGCGTTGTAGCGGGAGGTGTTTACAATGAGCAGTTCTTC.

This sequence joins TRBV20-1 and TRBJ2-2; D possibly corresponds to TRBD2 (7 bases). Trimming pared 5 bases from V and 3 bases from J, leaving 13 bases between. This CDR3 contains 14 residues. CDR1 is DFQATT, CDR2 SNEGSKA, per germline (reference sequence). DNA for the CDR3: TGCAGTGCTCGGGGGGCCTGGGACACCGGGGAGCTGTTTTTT. Its protein is CSARGAWDTGELFF.

This clonotype was detected many times. The chain uses TRBV6-2 or TRBV6-3 and TRBJ1-2; D is unresolved. The V and J ends lost 7 bases and 4 bases respectively, with 13 bases between them. The length of the CDR3 is 13 residues. Germline V lookup: CDR1 MNHEY, CDR2 SVGEGT. CDR3 amino acids: CASTHTERYGYTF. The DNA of the CDR3 is TGTGCCAGCACCCACACCGAACGCTATGGCTACACCTTC.

Details on this clonotype: Mismatch with germline at one junction end may stem from a read error. The CDR3 loop reads CASSYGQFSNQPQQF. DNA for the CDR3: TGTGCCAGCAGTTACGGACAGTTTAGCAATCAGCCCCAGCAATTT. The chain links TRBV12-3 or TRBV12-4 to TRBJ1-5, with a tentative D call TRBD1 (6 bases). The CDR3 length is 15 residues.

The chain carries TRBV6-6 and TRBJ1-2; 11 bases match TRBD1. CDR3 length: 15 residues. Germline loops: CDR1 MNHNY, CDR2 SVGAGI (reference sequence). Trimming cost V 6 bases and J 7 bases; bases outside gene matches: 10. The DNA of the CDR3 is TGTGCCAGCAGCAAACCCCTTGGGACAGGGGGTGGCTACACCTTC. Protein sequence: CASSKPLGTGGGYTF.

This clonotype was seen only a few times. The chain carries TRBV29-1 and TRBJ1-1; 8 bases match TRBD1. The CDR3 runs to 13 residues. Trimming removed 7 bases from V and 2 bases from J; junction bases left unmatched: 6. Germline lookup yields CDR1 SQVTM and CDR2 ANQGSEA. CDR3 DNA sequence: TGCAGCGCCGTAACAGGGGGAAACACTGAAGCTTTCTTT. Protein product: CSAVTGGNTEAFF.

This clonotype appeared a single time. The chain employs TRBV9 and TRBJ1-4, with unresolved D. Germline V gene lookup returns CDR1 SGDLS and CDR2 YYNGEE. This CDR3 has 15 amino acids. The V and J ends lost 0 bases and 3 bases respectively, with 9 bases between them. The CDR3 nucleotides are TGTGCCAGCAGCGTAGAGGGCAGATCTAATGAAAAACTGTTTTTT. Its protein is CASSVEGRSNEKLFF.

This clonotype was found a few times. The V and J genes are TRBV7-3 and TRBJ2-5; 10 nucleotides line up with TRBD1. The V gene's germline CDR1 is SGHTA and CDR2 FQGTGA. This CDR3 contains 14 residues. V was clipped by 3 bases and J by 5 bases; unmatched bases: 3. The CDR3, as DNA: TGTGCCAGCAGCTTGGGACAGGGGTTGGAGACCCAGTACTTC. As protein: CASSLGQGLETQYF.

This clonotype was counted only a few times. The chain couples TRBV6-5 to TRBJ2-5, with 10 bases identical to TRBD2. V lost 6 bases, J lost 1 base, and 2 bases stayed unmatched. Germline V gives CDR1 MNHEY, CDR2 SVGAGI. This CDR3 is 14 amino acids long. The CDR3 region is CASRRTSGQETQYF. CDR3 nucleotide sequence: TGTGCCAGCAGGCGGACTAGCGGCCAAGAGACCCAGTACTTC.

This clonotype was recorded a few times. The chain links TRBV7-3 to TRBJ2-1; a weak D match, TRBD1 (6 bases). Trimming removed 4 bases at V and 5 bases at J, with 12 bases between. The CDR3 covers 14 residues. Germline CDR1 and CDR2: SGHTA and FQGTGA. The CDR3 bases are TGTGCCAGCAGCTCAAAGCAGGGGAACAATGAGCAGTTCTTC. This codes for CASSSKQGNNEQFF.

This clonotype was detected only a few times. The J gene is TRBJ1-1, the V gene TRBV9; tentative D call: TRBD1 (5 bases). The CDR3 is made up of 13 amino acids. Germline assignment: CDR1 SGDLS and CDR2 YYNGEE. V was shortened by 0 bases and J by 6 bases, with 9 bases between the two germline ends. The CDR3 coding sequence is TGTGCCAGCAGCGTAGGCGGGGACGCTGAAGCTTTCTTT. It translates to CASSVGGDAEAFF. The full variable domain, its missing parts supplied by reference TRBV9 and TRBJ1-1, is DSGVTQTPKHLITATGQRVTLRCSPRSGDLSVYWYQQSLDQGLQFLIQYYNGEERAKGNILERFSAQQFPDLHSELNLSSLELGDSALYFCASSVGGDAEAFFGQGTRLTVV.

The chain combines TRBV20-1 with TRBJ2-1; TRBD2 aligns across 9 bases. The CDR3 spans 14 residues. CDR1 and CDR2 from the germline V gene are DFQATT and SNEGSKA (reference sequence). V shed 1 base, J shed 4 bases, and the junction held 2 bases outside the gene matches. The CDR3 DNA reads as TGCAGTGCTAGAGTTAGCGGGAGATACAATGAGCAGTTCTTC. Translation gives CSARVSGRYNEQFF.

V and J are TRBV20-1 and TRBJ2-1, with a weak D call TRBD1 (6 bases). CDR3 length: 13 residues. The germline V gene encodes CDR1 DFQATT and CDR2 SNEGSKA (reference sequence). V lost 2 bases to trimming and J lost 8 bases, with 13 bases between them. CDR3 nucleotides: TGCAGTGCTAGATCGGGACAAGTTTATGAGCAGTTCTTC. Translated: CSARSGQVYEQFF.